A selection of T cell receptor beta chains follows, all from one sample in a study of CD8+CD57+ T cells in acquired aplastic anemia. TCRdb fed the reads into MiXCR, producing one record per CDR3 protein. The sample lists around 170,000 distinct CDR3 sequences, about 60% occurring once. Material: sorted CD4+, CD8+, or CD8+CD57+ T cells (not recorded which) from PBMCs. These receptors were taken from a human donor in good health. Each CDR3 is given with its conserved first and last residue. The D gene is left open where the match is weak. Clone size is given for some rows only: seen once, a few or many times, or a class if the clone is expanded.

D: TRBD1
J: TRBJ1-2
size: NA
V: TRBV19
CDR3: CASSIRGEGGYTF
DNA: TGTGCCAGTAGTATCAGGGGGGAGGGTGGCTACACCTTC

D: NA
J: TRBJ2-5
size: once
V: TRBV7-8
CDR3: CASSSAPFETQYF
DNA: TGTGCCAGCAGCTCCGCCCCGTTCGAGACCCAGTACTTC

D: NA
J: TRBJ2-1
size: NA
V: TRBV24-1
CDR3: CATSDSPSNEQFF
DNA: TGTGCCACCAGTGACAGTCCCTCAAATGAGCAGTTCTTC

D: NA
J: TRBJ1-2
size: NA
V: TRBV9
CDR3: CASSVGATPGYGYTF
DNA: TGTGCCAGCAGCGTTGGGGCGACCCCGGGCTATGGCTACACCTTC

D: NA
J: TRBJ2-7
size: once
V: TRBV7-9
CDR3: CASSSPDSYEQYF
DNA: TGTGCCAGCTCCTCACCCGACAGCTACGAGCAGTACTTC

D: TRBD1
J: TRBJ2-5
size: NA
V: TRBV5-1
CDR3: CASSGATGGQETQYF
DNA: TGCGCCAGCAGTGGGGCGACAGGGGGGCAGGAGACCCAGTACTTC

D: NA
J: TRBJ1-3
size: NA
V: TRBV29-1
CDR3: CSAALSSGNTIYF
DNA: TGCAGCGCCGCTTTAAGTTCTGGAAACACCATATATTTT

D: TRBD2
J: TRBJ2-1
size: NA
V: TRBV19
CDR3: CASSIMGLAVKYNEQFF
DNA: TGTGCCAGTAGTATAATGGGACTAGCGGTTAAATACAATGAGCAGTTCTTC

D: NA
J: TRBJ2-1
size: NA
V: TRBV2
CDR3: CASSTDNNEQFF
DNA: TGTGCCAGCAGCACGGACAACAATGAGCAGTTCTTC

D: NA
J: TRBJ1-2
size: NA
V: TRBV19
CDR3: CASSKTGSNYGYTF
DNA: TGTGCCAGTAGTAAAACAGGGTCCAACTATGGCTACACCTTC

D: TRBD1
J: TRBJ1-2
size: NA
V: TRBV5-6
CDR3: CASSPGTGSSYTF
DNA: TGTGCCAGCAGCCCTGGGACAGGTTCGTCCTACACCTTC

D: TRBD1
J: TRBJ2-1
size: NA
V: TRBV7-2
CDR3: CATNRGRNNEQFF
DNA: TGTGCCACGAACAGGGGGCGCAACAATGAGCAGTTCTTC

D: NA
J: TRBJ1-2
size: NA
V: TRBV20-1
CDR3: CSAELQLGGGYGYTF
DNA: TGCAGTGCCGAACTTCAACTGGGGGGGGGCTATGGCTACACCTTC

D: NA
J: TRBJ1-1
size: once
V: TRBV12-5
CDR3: CASGVNTEAFF
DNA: TGTGCTAGTGGAGTGAACACTGAAGCTTTCTTT

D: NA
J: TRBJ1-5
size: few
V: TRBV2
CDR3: CASSGGSYSNQPQHF
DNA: TGTGCCAGCAGCGGCGGCAGTTATAGCAATCAGCCCCAGCATTTT

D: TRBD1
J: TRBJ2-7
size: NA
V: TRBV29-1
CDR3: CSVTGGTTYEQYF
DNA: TGCAGCGTCACAGGGGGCACTACCTACGAGCAGTACTTC

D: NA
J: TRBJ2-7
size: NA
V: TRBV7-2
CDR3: CASSPERRSYEQYF
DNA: TGTGCCAGCAGCCCCGAGAGACGCTCCTACGAGCAGTACTTC

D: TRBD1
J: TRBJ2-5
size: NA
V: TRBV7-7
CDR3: CASSQGRSGGETQYF
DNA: TGTGCTAGCAGCCAAGGGAGATCAGGGGGCGAGACCCAGTACTTC

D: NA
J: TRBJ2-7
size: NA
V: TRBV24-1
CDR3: CATSGRLSYEQYF
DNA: TGTGCCACCAGTGGCAGGCTCTCCTACGAGCAGTACTTC

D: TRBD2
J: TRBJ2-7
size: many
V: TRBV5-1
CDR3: CASSFTSGRLSYEQYF
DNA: TGCGCCAGCAGCTTCACTAGCGGGAGGCTCTCCTACGAGCAGTACTTC

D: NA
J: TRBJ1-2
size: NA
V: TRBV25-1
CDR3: CASSEYRGSGYTF
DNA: TGTGCCAGCAGTGAATATAGGGGGAGCGGCTACACCTTC

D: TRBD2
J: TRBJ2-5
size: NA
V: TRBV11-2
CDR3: CASSSPAGTSGQETQYF
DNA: TGTGCCAGCAGCAGTCCAGCTGGGACTAGCGGCCAAGAGACCCAGTACTTC

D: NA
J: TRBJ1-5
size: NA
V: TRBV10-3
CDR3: CAMGNGQPQHF
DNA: TGTGCCATGGGGAATGGGCAGCCCCAGCATTTT

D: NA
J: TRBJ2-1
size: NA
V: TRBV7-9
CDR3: CASYGPPSYNEQFF
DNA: TGTGCCAGCTACGGCCCGCCCTCCTACAATGAGCAGTTCTTC

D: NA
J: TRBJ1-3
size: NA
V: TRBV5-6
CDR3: CASSLTRSSGNTIYF
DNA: TGTGCCAGCAGCTTAACCCGGAGCTCTGGAAACACCATATATTTT

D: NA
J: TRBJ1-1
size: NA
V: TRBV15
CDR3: CATSRDLQDAEAFF
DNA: TGTGCCACCAGCAGAGATCTCCAGGACGCTGAAGCTTTCTTT

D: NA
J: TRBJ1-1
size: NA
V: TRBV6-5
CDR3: CASSYHQGGGTEAFF
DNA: TGTGCCAGCAGTTACCACCAAGGAGGGGGGACTGAAGCTTTCTTT

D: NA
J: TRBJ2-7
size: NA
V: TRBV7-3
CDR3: CASSFGQNEQYF
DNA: TGTGCCAGCAGCTTCGGACAGAACGAGCAGTACTTC

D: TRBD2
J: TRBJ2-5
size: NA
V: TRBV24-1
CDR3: CATSDRTSEETQYF
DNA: TGTGCCACCAGTGATCGGACTAGCGAAGAGACCCAGTACTTC

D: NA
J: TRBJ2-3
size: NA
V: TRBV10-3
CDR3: CAISLTDRDTQYF
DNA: TGTGCCATCAGCCTTACGGACAGAGATACGCAGTATTTT

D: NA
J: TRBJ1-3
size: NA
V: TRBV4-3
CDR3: CASSQDLGWGSGNTIYF
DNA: TGCGCCAGCAGCCAAGATCTGGGGTGGGGCTCTGGAAACACCATATATTTT

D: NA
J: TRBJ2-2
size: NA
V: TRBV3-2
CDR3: CASSLQGVNTGELFF
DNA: TGTGCCAGCAGCCTACAGGGGGTTAACACCGGGGAGCTGTTTTTT

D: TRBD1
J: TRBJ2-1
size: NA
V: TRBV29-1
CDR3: CSAAPGTGFPSSYNEQFF
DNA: TGCAGCGCCGCCCCCGGGACAGGGTTCCCGAGCTCCTACAATGAGCAGTTCTTC

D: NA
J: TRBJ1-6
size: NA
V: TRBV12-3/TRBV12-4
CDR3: CASSPGQPIYPLHF
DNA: TGTGCCAGCAGCCCAGGACAGCCCATTTATCCCCTCCACTTT

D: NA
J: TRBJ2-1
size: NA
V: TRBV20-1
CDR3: CSAKSWGNEQFF
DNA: TGCAGTGCAAAAAGCTGGGGGAATGAGCAGTTCTTC

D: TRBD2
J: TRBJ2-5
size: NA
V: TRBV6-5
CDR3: CASSSRKSLAGVSETQYF
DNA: TGTGCCAGCAGTTCGCGGAAGTCGCTAGCGGGGGTATCGGAGACCCAGTACTTC

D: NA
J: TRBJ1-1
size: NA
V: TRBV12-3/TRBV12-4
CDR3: CASSRGNLEAFF
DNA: TGTGCCAGCAGTAGGGGCAACCTAGAAGCTTTCTTT

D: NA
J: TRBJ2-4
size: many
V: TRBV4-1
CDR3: CASKMDGRNIQYF
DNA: TGCGCCAGCAAAATGGACGGAAGAAACATTCAGTACTTC

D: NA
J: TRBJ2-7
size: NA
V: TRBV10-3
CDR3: CAISVMIGESYEQYF
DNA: TGTGCCATCAGTGTTATGATAGGTGAATCCTACGAGCAGTACTTC

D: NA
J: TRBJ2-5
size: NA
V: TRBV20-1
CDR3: CSAIGGLQETQYF
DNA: TGCAGTGCTATTGGAGGCCTCCAAGAGACCCAGTACTTC